A selection of T cell receptor beta chains follows, all from one sample in a study of regulatory T cells in long-lasting Graves disease. In TCRdb, the multiplex PCR reads were re-called with MiXCR into one record per CDR3 protein. Of hundreds of thousands of distinct CDR3 sequences listed, around a fifth are singletons. The sequenced sample was peripheral blood mononuclear cells (PBMCs), obtained when the disease was refractory, from a patient treated with antithyroid drugs. The receptors were sampled from a female donor with Graves disease. Each CDR3 is given with its conserved first and last residue. D genes are given only for firm matches. Expanded clones get a size class; other rows say once, few or many, or leave the size out.

CDR3aa | CDR3nt | v_gene | d_gene | j_gene | abundance
CASSQDLSYGQVQETQYF | TGCGCCAGCAGCCAAGATTTATCTTACGGACAGGTACAAGAGACCCAGTACTTC | TRBV4-3 | TRBD1 | TRBJ2-5 | few
CAISLLWEEAADTQYF | TGTGCCATCAGCCTCCTCTGGGAGGAGGCGGCAGATACGCAGTATTTT | TRBV10-3 | - | TRBJ2-3 | -
CASSSRGRGRTSGGYTF | TGTGCCAGCAGCTCGAGAGGCAGGGGGCGCACCTCAGGCGGCTACACCTTC | TRBV2 | TRBD1 | TRBJ1-2 | few
CASSQVGQTGELFF | TGTGCCAGCAGCCAAGTCGGACAGACCGGGGAGCTGTTTTTT | TRBV3-1 | - | TRBJ2-2 | -
CASSRGQGEHEQYF | TGTGCCAGCAGCCGGGGACAGGGAGAACACGAGCAGTACTTC | TRBV6-1 | TRBD1 | TRBJ2-7 | -
CAWAPGTRSQETQYF | TGTGCCTGGGCCCCCGGGACTAGGTCCCAAGAGACCCAGTACTTC | TRBV30 | TRBD2 | TRBJ2-5 | few
CSVGDGFYGYTF | TGCAGCGTTGGAGACGGCTTCTATGGCTACACCTTC | TRBV29-1 | - | TRBJ1-2 | many
CASSRITSGSEQYF | TGTGCCAGCAGCCGGATAACTAGCGGGAGCGAGCAGTACTTC | TRBV7-6 | TRBD2 | TRBJ2-7 | many
CASSPPARPETQYF | TGTGCCAGCAGCCCCCCCGCTCGTCCGGAGACCCAGTACTTC | TRBV7-9 | - | TRBJ2-5 | -
CASNADSVNTGELFF | TGTGCCAGCAATGCCGACAGCGTGAACACCGGGGAGCTGTTTTTT | TRBV2 | - | TRBJ2-2 | many
CSARGQSPEQYF | TGCAGTGCTAGAGGACAGTCGCCCGAGCAGTACTTC | TRBV20-1 | - | TRBJ2-7 | many
CASSYSTRDSPLHF | TGTGCCAGCAGTTACTCGACAAGGGATTCACCCCTCCACTTT | TRBV6-5 | - | TRBJ1-6 | -
CASSLSASGWSNEQFF | TGTGCCAGCAGTTTATCGGCTAGCGGGTGGAGCAATGAGCAGTTCTTC | TRBV27 | TRBD2 | TRBJ2-1 | many
CASSITGPLEAFF | TGTGCCAGTAGTATAACAGGCCCCCTTGAAGCTTTCTTT | TRBV19 | - | TRBJ1-1 | few
CASTIRAGSNSPLHF | TGTGCCAGCACCATAAGGGCAGGGTCTAATTCACCCCTCCACTTT | TRBV6-1 | - | TRBJ1-6 | many
CAISPDRGNQPQHF | TGTGCCATCAGTCCGGACAGGGGGAATCAGCCCCAGCATTTT | TRBV10-3 | TRBD1 | TRBJ1-5 | -
CASILWGGTEAFF | TGTGCCAGCATCCTATGGGGGGGAACTGAAGCTTTCTTT | TRBV5-8 | - | TRBJ1-1 | -
CASSLGRAGGTDTQYF | TGTGCCAGCAGCTTAGGCCGAGCGGGGGGAACAGATACGCAGTATTTT | TRBV13 | TRBD2 | TRBJ2-3 | -
CASSYSRNRGEKLFF | TGTGCCAGCAGTTACTCGAGGAACAGAGGAGAAAAACTGTTTTTT | TRBV6-5 | - | TRBJ1-4 | many
CASSQDRWQGAKNIQYF | TGTGCCAGCAGCCAAGATCGGTGGCAGGGTGCCAAAAACATTCAGTACTTC | TRBV3-1 | - | TRBJ2-4 | -
CSAVLAGPSSYEQYF | TGCAGCGCCGTACTAGCGGGGCCGAGCTCCTACGAGCAGTACTTC | TRBV29-1 | TRBD2 | TRBJ2-7 | -
CSGQDRGDSPLHF | TGCAGTGGACAGGACAGGGGAGATTCACCCCTCCACTTT | TRBV20-1 | TRBD1 | TRBJ1-6 | many
CASSERGGGYTF | TGTGCCAGCAGTGAAAGGGGTGGCGGCTACACCTTC | TRBV6-1 | - | TRBJ1-2 | many
CASTTDRGSLKSYGYTF | TGTGCCAGCACCACGGACAGGGGGTCCCTTAAGAGCTATGGCTACACCTTC | TRBV6-2/TRBV6-3 | TRBD1 | TRBJ1-2 | -
CASSLGGGDSYEQYF | TGTGCCAGCAGCTTAGGCGGGGGTGACTCCTACGAGCAGTACTTC | TRBV11-2 | TRBD2 | TRBJ2-7 | many
CASSTGRFSGNTIYF | TGTGCCAGCTCAACCGGACGGTTCTCTGGAAACACCATATATTTT | TRBV18 | - | TRBJ1-3 | -
CASSHLTSGAYQETQYF | TGCGCCAGCAGCCACTTGACTAGCGGGGCCTACCAAGAGACCCAGTACTTC | TRBV4-1 | TRBD2 | TRBJ2-5 | -
CASSPTTGLDTQYF | TGTGCCAGCTCTCCAACCACAGGGCTAGATACGCAGTATTTT | TRBV18 | - | TRBJ2-3 | few
CASRFDRGQSNTEAFF | TGTGCCAGCAGGTTCGACAGGGGGCAATCGAACACTGAAGCTTTCTTT | TRBV28 | TRBD1 | TRBJ1-1 | few
CASSLREIYSNQPQHF | TGTGCCAGCAGCTTGCGGGAAATCTATAGCAATCAGCCCCAGCATTTT | TRBV2 | - | TRBJ1-5 | many
CASGRGKGEAFF | TGTGCCAGCGGGAGGGGTAAGGGGGAAGCTTTCTTT | TRBV7-9 | - | TRBJ1-1 | -
CASSTDTGSPETQYF | TGTGCCAGCAGCACCGACACAGGGTCCCCAGAGACCCAGTACTTC | TRBV7-9 | - | TRBJ2-5 | few
CASSIPGTNQPQHF | TGTGCCAGTAGCATACCTGGGACGAATCAGCCCCAGCATTTT | TRBV19 | - | TRBJ1-5 | few
CARGLAGETDTQYF | TGTGCCAGGGGACTAGCGGGGGAGACAGATACGCAGTATTTT | TRBV11-2 | TRBD2 | TRBJ2-3 | -
CASSPLRRLAEKAGNEQFF | TGTGCCAGCAGCCCCTTAAGGAGACTAGCGGAAAAGGCAGGCAATGAGCAGTTCTTC | TRBV14 | TRBD2 | TRBJ2-1 | -
CASSIGYSLSSYNEQFF | TGTGCCAGTAGTATAGGGTACTCTCTTAGCTCCTACAATGAGCAGTTCTTC | TRBV19 | - | TRBJ2-1 | -
CASSRLGAGETQYF | TGTGCCAGCAGCCGGTTGGGGGCCGGGGAGACCCAGTACTTC | TRBV7-2 | - | TRBJ2-5 | few
CASSTQDNQPQHF | TGTGCCAGCTCAACCCAGGACAATCAGCCCCAGCATTTT | TRBV18 | - | TRBJ1-5 | -
CASSLGTGGLDTF | TGCGCCAGCAGCTTGGGGACAGGGGGTCTTGACACCTTC | TRBV5-1 | TRBD1 | TRBJ1-2 | -
CASSQDEPWQGPYEQYF | TGCGCCAGCAGTCAAGATGAGCCTTGGCAGGGACCCTACGAGCAGTACTTC | TRBV4-1 | - | TRBJ2-7 | -